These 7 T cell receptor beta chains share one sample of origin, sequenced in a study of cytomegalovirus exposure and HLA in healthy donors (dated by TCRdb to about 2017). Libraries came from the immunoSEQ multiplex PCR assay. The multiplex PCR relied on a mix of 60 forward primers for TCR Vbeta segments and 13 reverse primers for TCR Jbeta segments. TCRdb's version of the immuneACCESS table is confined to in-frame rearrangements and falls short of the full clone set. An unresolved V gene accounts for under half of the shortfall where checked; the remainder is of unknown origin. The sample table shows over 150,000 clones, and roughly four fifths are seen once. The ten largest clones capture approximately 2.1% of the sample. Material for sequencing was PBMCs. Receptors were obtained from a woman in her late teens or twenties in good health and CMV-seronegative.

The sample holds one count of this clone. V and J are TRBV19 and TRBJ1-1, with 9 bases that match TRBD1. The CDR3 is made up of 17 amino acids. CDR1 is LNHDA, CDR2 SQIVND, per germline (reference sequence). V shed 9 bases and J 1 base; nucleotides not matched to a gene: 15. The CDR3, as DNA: TGTGCCAGCAAAGGCTGGACAGGGGATAATAAGAACACTGAAGCTTTCTTT. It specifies CASKGWTGDNKNTEAFF.

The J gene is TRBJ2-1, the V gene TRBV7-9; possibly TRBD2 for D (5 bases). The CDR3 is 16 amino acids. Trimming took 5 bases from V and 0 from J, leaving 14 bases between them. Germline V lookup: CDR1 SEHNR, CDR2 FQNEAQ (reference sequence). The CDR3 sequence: CASSNGGLRSYNEQFF. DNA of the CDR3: TGTGCCAGCAGCAATGGCGGACTTCGCTCCTACAATGAGCAGTTCTTC.

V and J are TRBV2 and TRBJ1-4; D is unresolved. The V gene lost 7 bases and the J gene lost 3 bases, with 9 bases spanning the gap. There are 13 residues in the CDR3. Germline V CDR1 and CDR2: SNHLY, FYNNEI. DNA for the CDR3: TGTGCCAGCACGGCAGGCTCTAATGAAAAACTGTTTTTT. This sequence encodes CASTAGSNEKLFF.

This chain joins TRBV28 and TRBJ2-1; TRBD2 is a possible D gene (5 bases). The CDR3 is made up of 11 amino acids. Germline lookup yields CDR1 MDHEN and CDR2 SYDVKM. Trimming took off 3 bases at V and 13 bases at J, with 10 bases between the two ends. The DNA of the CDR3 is TGTGCCAGCAGTTTTGCGGGTAAACAGTTCTTC. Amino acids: CASSFAGKQFF. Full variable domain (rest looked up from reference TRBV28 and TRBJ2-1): DVKVTQSSRYLVKRTGEKVFLECVQDMDHENMFWYRQDPGLGLRLIYFSYDVKMKEKGDIPEGYSVSREKKERFSLILESASTNQTSMYLCASSFAGKQFFGPGTRLTVL.

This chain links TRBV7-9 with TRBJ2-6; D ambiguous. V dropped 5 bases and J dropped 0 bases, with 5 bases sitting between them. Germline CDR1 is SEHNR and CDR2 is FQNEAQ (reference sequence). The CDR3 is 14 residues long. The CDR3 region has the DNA TGTGCCAGCAGCCTCCCCTCTGGGGCCAACGTCCTGACTTTC. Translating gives CASSLPSGANVLTF. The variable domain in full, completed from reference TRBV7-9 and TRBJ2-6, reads DTGVSQNPRHKITKRGQNVTFRCDPISEHNRLYWYRQTLGQGPEFLTYFQNEAQLEKSRLLSDRFSAERPKGSFSTLEIQRTEQGDSAMYLCASSLPSGANVLTFGAGSRLTVL.

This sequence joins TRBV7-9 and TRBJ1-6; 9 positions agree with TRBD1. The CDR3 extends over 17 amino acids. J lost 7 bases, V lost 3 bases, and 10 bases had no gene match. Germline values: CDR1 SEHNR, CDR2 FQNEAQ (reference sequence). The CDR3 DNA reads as TGTGCCAGCAGCTTCGCACTTATTGGGACAGGGAATTCACCCCTCCACTTT. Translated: CASSFALIGTGNSPLHF.

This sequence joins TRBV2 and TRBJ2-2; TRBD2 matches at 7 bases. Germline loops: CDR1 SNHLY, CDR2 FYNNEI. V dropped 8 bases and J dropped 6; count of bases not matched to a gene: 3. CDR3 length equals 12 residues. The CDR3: CASGREAGELFF. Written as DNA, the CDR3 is TGTGCCAGCGGACGGGAGGCCGGGGAGCTGTTTTTT.